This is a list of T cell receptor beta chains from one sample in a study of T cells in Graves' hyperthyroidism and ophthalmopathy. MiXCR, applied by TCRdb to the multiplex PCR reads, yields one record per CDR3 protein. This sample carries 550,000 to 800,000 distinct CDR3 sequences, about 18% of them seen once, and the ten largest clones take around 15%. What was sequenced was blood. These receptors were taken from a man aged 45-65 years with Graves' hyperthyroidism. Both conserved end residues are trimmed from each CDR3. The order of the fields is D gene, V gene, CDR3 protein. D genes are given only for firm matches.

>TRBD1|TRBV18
ASSREQGARMNTEAF
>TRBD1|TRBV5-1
ASGTGVGNEKLF
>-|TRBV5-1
ASSLAGSANPGELF
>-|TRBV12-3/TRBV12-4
ASSFGRAYEQY
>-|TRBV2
ASLRQRNTEAF
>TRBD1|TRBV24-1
ATSDGTGWQPQH
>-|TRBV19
ASSINQWEQNEQF
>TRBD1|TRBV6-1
ASTPGQTYEQY
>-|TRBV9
ASSLSGRNEQY
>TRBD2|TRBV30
AWSAGTRGDTQY
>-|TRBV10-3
AIRDLTQETQY
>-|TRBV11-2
ASSQDLGEYYEQY
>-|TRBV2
ASSSNAEDTQY
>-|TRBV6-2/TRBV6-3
ASSWAENTGELF
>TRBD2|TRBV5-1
ASSSLAGTLSHEQY
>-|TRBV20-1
SARVAGANT
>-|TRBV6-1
ASSYAGIRVGYT
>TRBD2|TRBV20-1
SARISGDNYNEQF
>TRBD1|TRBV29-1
SVPGQEYYGYT
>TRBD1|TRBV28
ASSNPGLGTGNYNEQF
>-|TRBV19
ASSPPGREQF
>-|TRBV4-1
TSSQGSGVSTDTQY
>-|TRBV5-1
ASSLMGGPDEQF
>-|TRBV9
ASSVNPGEQY
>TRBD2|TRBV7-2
ASSPRGSGGQETQY
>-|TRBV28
ASRYLDRNTEAF
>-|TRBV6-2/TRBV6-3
AISLRDGYEQY